Detailed here is one T cell receptor beta chain. The antigen is undetermined. These data belong to a study of vaccination effects on CD4 cells after COVID-19. Study-wide results and caveats: Newly vaccine-induced clones made up most of the convalescents' post-vaccine spike-reactive clones.

The protocol was immunoSEQ multiplex PCR, while the TCRdb copy is restricted to in-frame clones and leaves out a portion. The top ten clones hold about 19% of a sample with approximately 26,000 clones, about 76% of them seen once. Germline V gives CDR1 MGHDK, CDR2 SYGVNS. V shed 2 bases and J shed 4 bases, with 20 bases lying between them. This CDR3 is 18 amino acids long. Antigen-specific CD4+ T cells were first expanded with viral peptide pools by the ViraFEST assay and only then sequenced. Having been cultured for under twelve days, the cells underwent CD4+ T cell isolation. A PCR test confirmed that the person had SARS-CoV-2 infection between March and December 2020. Half of the medium was exchanged for IL-2 medium on both days 3 and 7.

Sequences were derived from CD4+ T cells from PBMCs cultured with HCoV-NL63 spike peptides, sampled before COVID-19 vaccination. This TCR was sampled from a human donor who had a prior SARS-CoV-2 infection. The chain has TRBV25-1 and TRBJ1-4, with a weak D call TRBD1 (6 bases). The CDR3 sequence is CASSEKMWGRGFNEKLFF. CDR3 in DNA: TGTGCCAGCAGTGAAAAGATGTGGGGGCGCGGCTTTAATGAAAAACTGTTTTTT.